Below are 28 T cell receptor beta chains sequenced from a single sample in a study of cytomegalovirus exposure and HLA in healthy donors listed by TCRdb under 2017. Library prep was done by the immunoSEQ multiplex PCR assay. For the multiplex PCR, a mixture combining 60 forward primers for TCR Vbeta segments and 13 reverse primers for TCR Jbeta segments was used. In TCRdb, the immuneACCESS table is reduced to in-frame sequences with V and J assigned. These tables do not hold every clone; where another copy was compared, an unresolved V gene accounts for under half, and the others remain unexplained. The sample includes 90,000 to 120,000 clones, with around 72% observed a single time. 14% of the sample is taken by the ten largest. The sample taken for sequencing was PBMCs. The receptors were sampled from a woman aged 40 to 50 in good health and CMV-seropositive.

The chain employs TRBV29-1 and TRBJ1-2; tentatively, D is TRBD1 (6 bases). CDR3 length: 14 residues. Germline CDR1 is SQVTM and CDR2 is ANQGSEA. The ends were cut back, 6 bases at V and 0 bases at J, with 14 bases in the middle. The CDR3 spells CSVDRSRANYGYTF. In DNA form, the CDR3 reads TGCAGCGTGGACAGATCGAGAGCTAACTATGGCTACACCTTC.

The chain employs TRBV11-2 and TRBJ2-3; D may be TRBD2 (6 bases). This CDR3 comprises 15 residues. The V gene lost 0 bases and the J gene lost 6 bases, with 13 bases spanning the gap. Germline V gene data show CDR1 as SGHAT and CDR2 as FQNNGV. The CDR3 is CASSLEGGHGDTQYF. Here the CDR3 DNA reads TGTGCCAGCAGCTTAGAGGGAGGTCATGGGGATACGCAGTATTTT. The whole variable domain, filled in from reference TRBV11-2 and TRBJ2-3, reads EAGVAQSPRYKIIEKRQSVAFWCNPISGHATLYWYQQILGQGPKLLIQFQNNGVVDDSQLPKDRFSAERLKGVDSTLKIQPAKLEDSAVYLCASSLEGGHGDTQYFGPGTRLTVL.

The rearrangement uses TRBV23-1 and TRBJ2-1, with TRBD1 matching over 10 bases. TRBV23-1 is an ORF; its function is uncertain. CDR3 length equals 16 residues. Trimming at V came to 4 bases and at J to 5 bases, leaving 8 bases not matched to a gene. In DNA, the CDR3 is TGCGCCAGCAGTCCCTACGTCGGACAGGGGGACAATGAGCAGTTCTTC. This translates into CASSPYVGQGDNEQFF.

The chain links TRBV19 to TRBJ1-1; TRBD1 aligns across 7 bases. The CDR3 loop spans 13 amino acids. V dropped 5 bases and J dropped 5; count of bases not matched to a gene: 5. The germline V gene encodes CDR1 LNHDA and CDR2 SQIVND (reference sequence). CDR3 protein: CASSPRDRTEAFF. CDR3 nucleotides: TGTGCCAGTAGTCCCCGGGACAGAACTGAAGCTTTCTTT.

This rearrangement joins TRBV30 to TRBJ1-1, with TRBD1 as a possible D gene (5 bases). This CDR3 comprises 13 residues. The germline CDR1 and CDR2 sequences are GTSNPN and SVGIG (reference sequence). Deletions cut 3 bases from V and 0 bases from J, with 8 bases between. The CDR3, as DNA: TGTGCCTGGAGAACAGGAATGAACACTGAAGCTTTCTTT. Its translation: CAWRTGMNTEAFF.

This sequence joins TRBV4-2 and TRBJ1-3; D perhaps matches TRBD1 (6 bases). V lost 4 bases and J lost 4, with 17 bases in between. Germline V lookup: CDR1 LGHNA, CDR2 YNFKEQ. The CDR3 contains 16 residues. The CDR3 DNA follows: TGTGCCAGCAGCCCAGCCCGGGGGGCCGGAGGAAACACCATATATTTT. Its translation: CASSPARGAGGNTIYF.

CDR3 residues: CASSAGGRYNEQFF. CDR3 nucleotide sequence: TGTGCCAGCTCTGCGGGGGGGCGGTACAATGAGCAGTTCTTC. The chain couples TRBV6-1 to TRBJ2-1, with TRBD2 matching over 9 bases. Germline-derived CDR1 and CDR2 are MNHNS and SASEGT. The CDR3 runs to 14 residues. The V and J ends lost 8 bases and 4 bases, in that order; junction bases with no gene match: 6.

The rearrangement uses TRBV9 and TRBJ2-2; the D is unclear. Germline values: CDR1 SGDLS, CDR2 YYNGEE. This CDR3 spans 15 amino acids. V gave up 4 bases and J gave up 6 bases, with 16 bases separating them. The CDR3 sequence is CASSSTTPGSGELFF. CDR3 bases: TGTGCCAGCAGCTCAACGACTCCTGGATCCGGGGAGCTGTTTTTT.

The rearrangement joins TRBV4-2 to TRBJ2-5; 7 bases map to TRBD1. The end of the DNA is better explained by TRBJ2-7, so the J call may be wrong. Germline V lookup: CDR1 LGHNA, CDR2 YNFKEQ. The CDR3 is made up of 15 amino acids. The CDR3 bases are TGTGCCAGCAGCCAAGCGAGGGACAGCGTTTACGAGCAGTACTTC. This encodes CASSQARDSVYEQYF.

The V gene is TRBV5-1, the J gene TRBJ2-5; D is uncertain. CDR3 length: 12 amino acids. The germline V gene encodes CDR1 SGHRS and CDR2 YFSETQ. The V and J ends lost 3 bases and 1 base respectively, with 4 bases between them. The CDR3 loop is CASSSGQETQYF. For the CDR3, the DNA is TGCGCCAGCAGCTCGGGCCAAGAGACCCAGTACTTC.

The chain uses TRBV7-9 and TRBJ1-1; D is possibly TRBD1 (6 bases). Germline V gives CDR1 SEHNR, CDR2 FQNEAQ (reference sequence). This CDR3 spans 12 amino acids. Trimming took 5 bases from V and 10 from J, leaving 14 bases between them. The CDR3 nucleotides are TGTGCCAGCAGCCTAACACAGGGTAGAGCTTTCTTT. Translating it yields CASSLTQGRAFF.

The chain combines TRBV9 with TRBJ1-2, with 7 nucleotides matching TRBD1. V dropped 3 bases and J dropped 8; count of bases not matched to a gene: 10. Germline V CDR1 and CDR2: SGDLS, YYNGEE. The CDR3 sequence is 14 residues long. The CDR3 DNA reads as TGTGCCAGCAGCGACGTCCGGGACAGCAAAGGCTACACCTTC. Protein sequence: CASSDVRDSKGYTF.

V and J are TRBV11-3 and TRBJ2-1, with D perhaps matching TRBD2 (5 bases). Trimming cost V 5 bases and J 4 bases, with 9 bases left between them. Per germline, CDR1 SGHNT and CDR2 YENEEA. The CDR3 is 13 residues long. CDR3 sequence reads: CASSRGRYNEQFF. The CDR3 DNA sequence: TGTGCCAGCAGCCGTGGGAGATACAATGAGCAGTTCTTC.

V gene TRBV7-3 combines with J gene TRBJ2-2; D not certain. The CDR3 consists of 11 residues. Trimming stripped 5 bases from V and 6 bases from J, with 4 bases between. Germline loops: CDR1 SGHTA, CDR2 FQGTGA. The CDR3 nucleotides are TGTGCCAGCAGCCTATCCGGGGAGCTGTTTTTT. This codes for CASSLSGELFF.

The V and J genes are TRBV5-1 and TRBJ1-1, with 7 bases that match TRBD1. J lost 10 bases, V lost 6 bases, and 15 bases had no gene match. This CDR3 has 14 residues. Per the germline V gene, CDR1 is SGHRS and CDR2 is YFSETQ. CDR3 region: CASTREGTVTRAFF. The CDR3 bases are TGCGCCAGCACCAGAGAAGGGACAGTGACGAGAGCTTTCTTT. Together with reference TRBV5-1 and TRBJ1-1, the CDR3 gives the full variable domain: KAGVTQTPRYLIKTRGQQVTLSCSPISGHRSVSWYQQTPGQGLQFLFEYFSETQRNKGNFPGRFSGRQFSNSRSEMNVSTLELGDSALYLCASTREGTVTRAFFGQGTRLTVV.

CDR3 coding DNA: TGTGCCAGCAGTTACGCGGGAACTGGAAACACCATATATTTT. This sequence encodes CASSYAGTGNTIYF. This sequence joins TRBV6-5 and TRBJ1-3; D gene uncertain. Germline loops: CDR1 MNHEY, CDR2 SVGAGI. Trimming left V 2 bases short and J 2 bases short, with 7 bases between. This CDR3 region has 14 residues.

V gene TRBV19 combines with J gene TRBJ2-2; perhaps TRBD2 as D (5 bases). CDR1 is LNHDA, CDR2 SQIVND, per germline (reference sequence). V lost 7 bases to trimming and J lost 1 base, with 10 bases between them. This CDR3 is built from 14 residues. This CDR3 is CASMGGRNTGELFF. CDR3 sequence (DNA): TGTGCCAGTATGGGCGGGCGGAACACCGGGGAGCTGTTTTTT.

In its sample, this clone was seen a few times. This chain joins TRBV29-1 and TRBJ1-1; weak D call: TRBD1 (6 bases). Trimming took 3 bases from V and 1 from J, leaving 9 bases between them. CDR1 and CDR2 from the germline V gene are SQVTM and ANQGSEA. The CDR3 loop spans 13 amino acids. The CDR3, as DNA: TGCAGCGTTGATCAGGGGCAGAACACTGAAGCTTTCTTT. Its translation: CSVDQGQNTEAFF.

The CDR3, as DNA: TGTGCCAGCAGCTCGGGACAGGGCGCCCCAGATACGCAGTATTTT. Protein: CASSSGQGAPDTQYF. This chain uses TRBV7-9 with TRBJ2-3; 9 nucleotides align to TRBD1. CDR1 and CDR2 from the germline V gene are SEHNR and FQNEAQ (reference sequence). The CDR3 totals 15 residues. V shed 4 bases and J 4 bases; nucleotides not matched to a gene: 6.

The V gene is TRBV30, the J gene TRBJ1-6, with D possibly being TRBD1 (5 bases). Between the trimmed V and J ends, which lost 2 bases and 7 bases, there was a span of 9 bases. From germline, CDR1 is GTSNPN and CDR2 SVGIG (reference sequence). The CDR3 length is 13 residues. CDR3 in DNA: TGTGCCTGGAGTAGGGGAAGGAATTCACCCCTCCACTTT. Protein: CAWSRGRNSPLHF.

The chain joins TRBV4-3 to TRBJ2-7, with a tentative D call TRBD1 (5 bases). Germline V lookup: CDR1 LGHNA, CDR2 YSLEER. This CDR3 spans 16 amino acids. V was pared by 1 base and J by 2 bases, with 15 bases between. The CDR3 protein is CASSQVFPDTTYEQYF. Written as DNA, the CDR3 is TGCGCCAGCAGCCAAGTATTCCCGGACACGACCTACGAGCAGTACTTC.

The chain has TRBV10-3 and TRBJ1-1; TRBD1 might be the D (6 bases). The V and J ends lost 0 bases and 3 bases respectively, with 8 bases between them. CDR1 and CDR2 (germline): ENHRY, SYGVKD. This CDR3 contains 14 residues. CDR3 nucleotides: TGTGCCATCAGTGAGTCCAGGGGTTACACTGAAGCTTTCTTT. Translated: CAISESRGYTEAFF.

The genes are TRBV7-2 and TRBJ1-4, with a possible D match to TRBD1 (6 bases). CDR3 length: 14 residues. Germline CDR1 is SGHTA and CDR2 is FQGNSA. The V and J ends lost 2 bases and 7 bases respectively, with 11 bases between them. Here the CDR3 reads CASSLTPGVEKLFF. CDR3 nucleotide sequence: TGTGCCAGCAGCTTAACGCCAGGGGTTGAAAAACTGTTTTTT.

V is TRBV4-1 and J is TRBJ2-6, with 10 bases identical to TRBD1. Per germline, CDR1 MGHRA and CDR2 YSYEKL. V was pared by 7 bases and J by 2 bases, with 8 bases of the junction left unmatched. The CDR3 covers 17 residues. CDR3 sequence (DNA): TGCGCCAGCAACAGCCCCGGACAGGGGGCTGGGGCCAACGTCCTGACTTTC. It encodes CASNSPGQGAGANVLTF.

The chain links TRBV6-1 to TRBJ1-3; weak D call: TRBD1 (5 bases). The CDR3 runs 16 residues. Germline assignment: CDR1 MNHNS and CDR2 SASEGT. Trimming removed 2 bases at V and 1 base at J, with 12 bases between. CDR3 in amino acids: CASSERGGGSGNTIYF. CDR3 bases: TGTGCCAGCAGTGAAAGGGGCGGCGGTTCTGGAAACACCATATATTTT.

CDR3 residues: CASSFDPGGNQPQHF. CDR3 coding DNA: TGTGCCAGCAGCTTTGATCCGGGAGGGAATCAGCCCCAGCATTTT. This chain links TRBV5-4 with TRBJ1-5, with unresolved D. Trimming stripped 2 bases from V and 4 bases from J, with 13 bases between. Germline CDR1 is SGHNT and CDR2 is YYREEE (reference sequence). The CDR3 extends over 15 amino acids.

This chain links TRBV7-2 with TRBJ1-1; 7 nucleotides match TRBD1. CDR1 and CDR2 (germline): SGHTA, FQGNSA. There are 12 residues in the CDR3. Losses at the gene ends were 5 bases for V and 7 bases for J; bases not matched to a gene: 4. The CDR3 sequence: CASSVTGIEAFF. The CDR3 DNA is TGTGCCAGCAGCGTGACAGGGATTGAAGCTTTCTTT.

This chain uses TRBV30 with TRBJ2-7, with 7 bases identical to TRBD1. The V gene's germline CDR1 is GTSNPN and CDR2 SVGIG (reference sequence). Trimming at V came to 4 bases and at J to 0 bases, leaving 3 bases not matched to a gene. The CDR3 totals 13 residues. CDR3 in DNA: TGTGCCTGGAACCGGGACAGCTCCTACGAGCAGTACTTC. Translating it yields CAWNRDSSYEQYF.